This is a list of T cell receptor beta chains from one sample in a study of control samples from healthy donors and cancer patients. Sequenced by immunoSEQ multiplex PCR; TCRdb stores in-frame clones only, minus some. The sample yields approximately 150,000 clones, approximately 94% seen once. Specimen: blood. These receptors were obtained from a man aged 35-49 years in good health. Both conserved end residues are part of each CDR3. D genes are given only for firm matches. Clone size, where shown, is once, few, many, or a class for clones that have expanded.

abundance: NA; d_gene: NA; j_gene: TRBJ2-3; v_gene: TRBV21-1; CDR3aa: CATKDRGLPQYF; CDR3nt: TGTGCCACCAAGGACAGGGGACTACCGCAGTATTTT
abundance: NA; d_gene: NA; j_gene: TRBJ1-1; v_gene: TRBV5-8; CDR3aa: CASSPGQAPGGNTEAFF; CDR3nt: TGTGCCAGCAGCCCCGGGCAGGCACCGGGGGGGAACACTGAAGCTTTCTTT
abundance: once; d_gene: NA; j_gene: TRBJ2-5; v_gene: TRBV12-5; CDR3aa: CASDRRQRVRETQYF; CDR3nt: TGTGCTAGTGATCGACGACAGAGGGTGAGGGAGACCCAGTACTTC
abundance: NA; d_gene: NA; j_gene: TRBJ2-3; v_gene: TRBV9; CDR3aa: CASSVGSLTDTQYF; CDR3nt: TGTGCCAGCAGCGTAGGGAGCCTCACAGATACGCAGTATTTT
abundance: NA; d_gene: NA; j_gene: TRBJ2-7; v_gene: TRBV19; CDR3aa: CASSIGGEFEQYF; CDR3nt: TGTGCCAGTAGTATAGGAGGGGAATTCGAGCAGTACTTC
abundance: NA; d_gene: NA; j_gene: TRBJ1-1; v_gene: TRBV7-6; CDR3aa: CASSLRFENTEAFF; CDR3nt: TGTGCCAGCAGCTTACGATTCGAGAACACTGAAGCTTTCTTT
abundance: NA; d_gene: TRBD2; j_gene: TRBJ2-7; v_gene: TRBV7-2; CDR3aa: CASRLAGGPDEQYF; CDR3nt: TGTGCCAGCAGGCTAGCGGGGGGGCCAGACGAGCAGTACTTC
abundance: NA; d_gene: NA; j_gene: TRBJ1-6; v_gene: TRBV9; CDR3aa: CASSVGTDNSPLHF; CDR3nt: TGTGCCAGCAGCGTAGGGACAGATAATTCACCCCTCCACTTT
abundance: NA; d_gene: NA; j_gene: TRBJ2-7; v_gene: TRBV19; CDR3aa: CASSRDRDGYEQYF; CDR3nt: TGTGCCAGTAGTCGGGACCGGGACGGATACGAGCAGTACTTC
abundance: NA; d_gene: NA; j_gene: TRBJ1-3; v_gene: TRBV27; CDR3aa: CASSPSTGRSGNTIYF; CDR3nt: TGTGCCAGCAGTCCCTCGACAGGACGCTCTGGAAACACCATATATTTT
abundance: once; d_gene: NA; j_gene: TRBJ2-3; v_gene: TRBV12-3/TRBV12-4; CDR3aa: CASSLGTDTQYF; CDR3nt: TGTGCCAGCAGCCTGGGGACAGATACGCAGTATTTT
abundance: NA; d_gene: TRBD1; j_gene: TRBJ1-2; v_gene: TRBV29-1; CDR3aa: CSVEARDRGANYGYTF; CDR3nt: TGCAGCGTTGAAGCGCGGGACAGGGGAGCTAACTATGGCTACACCTTC
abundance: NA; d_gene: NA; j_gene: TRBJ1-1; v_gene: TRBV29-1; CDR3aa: CSVDEGYTEAFF; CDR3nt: TGCAGCGTTGACGAGGGTTATACTGAAGCTTTCTTT
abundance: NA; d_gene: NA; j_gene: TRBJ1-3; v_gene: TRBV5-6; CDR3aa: CASSLAGINTIYF; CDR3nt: TGTGCCAGCAGCTTGGCAGGCATAAACACCATATATTTT
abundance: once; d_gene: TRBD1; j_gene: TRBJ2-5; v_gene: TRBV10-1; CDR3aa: CASKYRTGGGGETQYF; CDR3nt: TGCGCCAGCAAATATAGGACAGGGGGAGGTGGGGAGACCCAGTACTTC